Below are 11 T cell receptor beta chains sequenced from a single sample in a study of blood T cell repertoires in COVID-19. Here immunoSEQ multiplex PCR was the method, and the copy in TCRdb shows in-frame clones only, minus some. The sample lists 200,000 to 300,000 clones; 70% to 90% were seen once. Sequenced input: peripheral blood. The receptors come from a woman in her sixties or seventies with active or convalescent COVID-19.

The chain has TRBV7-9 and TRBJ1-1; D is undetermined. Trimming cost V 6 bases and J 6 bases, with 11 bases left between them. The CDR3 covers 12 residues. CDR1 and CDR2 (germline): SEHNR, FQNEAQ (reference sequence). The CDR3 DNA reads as TGTGCCAGCAGTTCTACGTTTGCTGAAGCTTTCTTT. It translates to CASSSTFAEAFF.

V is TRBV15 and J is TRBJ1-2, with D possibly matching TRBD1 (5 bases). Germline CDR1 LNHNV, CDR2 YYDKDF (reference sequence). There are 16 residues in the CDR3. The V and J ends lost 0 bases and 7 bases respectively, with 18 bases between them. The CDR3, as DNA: TGTGCCACCAGCAGAGATTATAAGGGGCGTAGGTCTGGCTACACCTTC. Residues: CATSRDYKGRRSGYTF.

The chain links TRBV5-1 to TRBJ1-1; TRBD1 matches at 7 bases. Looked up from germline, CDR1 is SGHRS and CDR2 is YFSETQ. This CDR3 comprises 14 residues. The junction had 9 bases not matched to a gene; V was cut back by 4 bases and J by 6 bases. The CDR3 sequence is CASSTGTVYSEAFF. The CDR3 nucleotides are TGCGCCAGCAGCACTGGGACAGTATACTCTGAAGCTTTCTTT.

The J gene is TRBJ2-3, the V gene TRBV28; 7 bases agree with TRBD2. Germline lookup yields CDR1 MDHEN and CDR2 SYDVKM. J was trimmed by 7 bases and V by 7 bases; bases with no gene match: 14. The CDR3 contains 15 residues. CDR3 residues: CASINRAGLANTQYF. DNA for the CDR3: TGTGCCAGCATCAACAGAGCGGGACTGGCGAATACGCAGTATTTT.

The CDR3 protein is CASRRGQGAYGYTF. DNA of the CDR3: TGTGCCAGCAGGAGGGGTCAGGGGGCCTATGGCTACACCTTC. The chain joins TRBV2 to TRBJ1-2; 8 bases line up with TRBD1. V was clipped by 6 bases and J by 4 bases; unmatched bases: 7. The CDR3 sequence is 14 residues long. CDR1 is SNHLY and CDR2 is FYNNEI in the germline V gene.

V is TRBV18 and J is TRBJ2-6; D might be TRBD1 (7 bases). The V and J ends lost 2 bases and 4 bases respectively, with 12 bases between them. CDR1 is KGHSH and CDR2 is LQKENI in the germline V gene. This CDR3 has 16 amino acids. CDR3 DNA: TGTGCCAGCTCACCAAAGGAGGGGGCCGGGGCCAACGTCCTGACTTTC. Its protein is CASSPKEGAGANVLTF.

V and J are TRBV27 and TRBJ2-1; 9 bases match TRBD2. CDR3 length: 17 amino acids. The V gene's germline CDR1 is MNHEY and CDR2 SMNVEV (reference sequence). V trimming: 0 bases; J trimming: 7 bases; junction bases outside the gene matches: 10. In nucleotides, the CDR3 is TGTGCCAGCAGTTTATCGTTGAGGCCTAGCGGGGTTAATGAGCAGTTCTTC. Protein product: CASSLSLRPSGVNEQFF.

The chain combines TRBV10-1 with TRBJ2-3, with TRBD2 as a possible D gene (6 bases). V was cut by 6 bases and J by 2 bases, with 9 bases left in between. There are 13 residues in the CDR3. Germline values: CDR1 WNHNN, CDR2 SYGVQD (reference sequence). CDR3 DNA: TGCGCCAGCAGAGGAGGGGTCACAGATACGCAGTATTTT. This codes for CASRGGVTDTQYF.

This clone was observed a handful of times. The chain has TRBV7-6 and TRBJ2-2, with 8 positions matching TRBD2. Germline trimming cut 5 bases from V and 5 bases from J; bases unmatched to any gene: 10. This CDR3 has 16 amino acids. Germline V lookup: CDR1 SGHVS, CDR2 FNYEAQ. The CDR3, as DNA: TGTGCCAGCAGCATCCAGCGGGAGAGAATGACCGGGGAGCTGTTTTTT. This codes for CASSIQRERMTGELFF.

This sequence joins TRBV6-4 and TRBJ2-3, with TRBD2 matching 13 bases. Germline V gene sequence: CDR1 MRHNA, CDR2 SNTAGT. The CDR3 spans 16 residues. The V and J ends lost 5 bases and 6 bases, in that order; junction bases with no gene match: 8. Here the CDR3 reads CASSKTSGGSLDTQYF. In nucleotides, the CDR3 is TGTGCCAGCAGTAAGACTAGCGGGGGGTCATTGGATACGCAGTATTTT.

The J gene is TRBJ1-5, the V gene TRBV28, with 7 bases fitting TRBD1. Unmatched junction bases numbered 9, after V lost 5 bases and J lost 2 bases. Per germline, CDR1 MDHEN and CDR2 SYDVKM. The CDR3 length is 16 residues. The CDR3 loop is CASSHGQVTRNQPQHF. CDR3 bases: TGTGCCAGCAGTCACGGACAGGTGACCCGCAATCAGCCCCAGCATTTT.